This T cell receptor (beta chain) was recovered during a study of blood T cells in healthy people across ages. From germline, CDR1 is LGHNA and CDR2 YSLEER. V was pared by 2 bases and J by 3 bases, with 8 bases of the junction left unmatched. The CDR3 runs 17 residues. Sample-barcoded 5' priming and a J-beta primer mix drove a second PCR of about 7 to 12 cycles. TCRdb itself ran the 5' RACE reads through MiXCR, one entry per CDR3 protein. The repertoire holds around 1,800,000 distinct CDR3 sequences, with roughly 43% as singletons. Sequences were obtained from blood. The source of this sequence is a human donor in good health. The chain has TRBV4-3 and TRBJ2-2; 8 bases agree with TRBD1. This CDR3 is CASSQLQGVSHTGELFF. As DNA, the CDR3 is TGCGCCAGCAGCCAACTACAGGGGGTATCGCACACCGGGGAGCTGTTTTTT.